This entry describes one TCR beta chain. This sample is part of a study of shared clonotypes between healthy human individuals. Generated by immunoSEQ multiplex PCR, the TCRdb table keeps only in-frame clones and is missing some. The sample shows fewer than 600,000 clones, roughly four fifths of them seen only once. Germline V gene data show CDR1 as SGHAT and CDR2 as FQNNGV. The CDR3 is 15 residues long. Trimming removed 4 bases from V and 4 bases from J; junction bases left unmatched: 5. The sequenced material came from PBMCs. This chain uses TRBV11-2 with TRBJ2-1; 9 nucleotides agree with TRBD2. This sequence originates from a woman aged 40 to 50 in good health. Some clones in this sample may be carry-over from other donors' samples. CDR3 loop: CASSSALAGYNEQFF. Written as DNA, the CDR3 is TGTGCCAGCAGCTCCGCTCTAGCGGGATACAATGAGCAGTTCTTC.